The 17 T cell receptor beta chains listed next were all sequenced from one sample in a study of blood T cell repertoires in COVID-19. Clones were sequenced by immunoSEQ multiplex PCR, and TCRdb holds only the in-frame ones, with some missing. Here the sample spans roughly 150,000 clones, 80% being singletons. Specimen: peripheral blood. Source of these receptors: a man in his 60s with acute or convalescent COVID-19.

The CDR3 DNA reads as TGTGCCAGCAGCCCCCGGGACAGGGGGCAATGGGAGACCCAGTACTTC. Its translation is CASSPRDRGQWETQYF. The chain uses TRBV7-9 and TRBJ2-5, with 12 bases that match TRBD1. Germline CDR1 is SEHNR and CDR2 is FQNEAQ (reference sequence). The CDR3 length is 16 residues. The J segment lost 5 bases and the V segment lost 5 bases, leaving 9 bases of the junction unmatched.

The chain recombines TRBV3-1 (or the pseudogene TRBV3-2) with TRBJ2-3, with TRBD2 matching over 12 bases. The CDR3 has 15 amino acids. V trimming: 2 bases; J trimming: 5 bases; junction bases outside the gene matches: 2. CDR1 and CDR2 (germline): LGHDT, YNNKEL (reference sequence). The CDR3 coding sequence is TGTGCCAGCAGCCAATGGGGACTAGCGGGAGATACGCAGTATTTT. Protein: CASSQWGLAGDTQYF.

The rearrangement links TRBV24-1 to TRBJ2-1; 7 bases are shared with TRBD2. The CDR3 has 16 residues. The germline V gene has CDR1 KGHDR and CDR2 SFDVKD. The trim removed 4 bases at V and 0 bases at J, leaving 5 bases unmatched. The CDR3 DNA follows: TGTGCCACCAGTGACCCCGGACTAGACTCCTACAATGAGCAGTTCTTC. It specifies CATSDPGLDSYNEQFF.

The chain has TRBV9 and TRBJ2-1; 9 bases fit TRBD2. The CDR3 consists of 15 residues. Germline lookup yields CDR1 SGDLS and CDR2 YYNGEE. V lost 0 bases, J lost 3 bases, and 1 base stayed unmatched. CDR3 sequence reads: CASSVGLADYNEQFF. CDR3 nucleotides: TGTGCCAGCAGCGTAGGACTAGCGGACTACAATGAGCAGTTCTTC.

The V gene is TRBV9, the J gene TRBJ2-3; D is undetermined. Germline V CDR1 and CDR2: SGDLS, YYNGEE. The CDR3 is made up of 12 amino acids. V lost 3 bases and J 6 bases, leaving 8 bases between the germline ends. The CDR3 loop reads CASSALSDTQYF. CDR3 DNA sequence: TGTGCCAGCAGCGCACTTTCGGATACGCAGTATTTT.

The sample holds one count of this clone. This chain joins TRBV5-6 and TRBJ2-2, with D unresolved. Germline V gene sequence: CDR1 SGHDT, CDR2 YYEEEE. CDR3 size: 15 residues. V was cut by 0 bases and J by 2 bases, with 8 bases left in between. CDR3 sequence (DNA): TGTGCCAGCAGCTTGGTGGCGGCAAACACCGGGGAGCTGTTTTTT. Translation: CASSLVAANTGELFF.

The chain joins TRBV5-1 to TRBJ2-3, with 9 bases fitting TRBD2. This CDR3 is 17 amino acids long. Germline assignment: CDR1 SGHRS and CDR2 YFSETQ. V lost 0 bases and J lost 2; bases outside the gene matches: 7. CDR3 nucleotide sequence: TGCGCCAGCAGCTTGGGCCCCCTAGCGGGGTACACAGATACGCAGTATTTT. Protein product: CASSLGPLAGYTDTQYF.

The chain carries TRBV30 and TRBJ1-4, with TRBD1 as a possible D gene (6 bases). Germline V gene sequence: CDR1 GTSNPN, CDR2 SVGIG (reference sequence). The CDR3 extends over 17 amino acids. The germline V and J ends were trimmed by 4 bases and 2 bases, with 20 bases remaining between them. CDR3 nucleotide sequence: TGTGCCTGGAATAGATCAGGGGCCTCTGCGACTAATGAAAAACTGTTTTTT. This gives the protein CAWNRSGASATNEKLFF. The full variable domain, its missing parts supplied by reference TRBV30 and TRBJ1-4, is SQTIHQWPATLVQPVGSPLSLECTVEGTSNPNLYWYRQAAGRGLQLLFYSVGIGQISSEVPQNLSASRPQDRQFILSSKKLLLSDSGFYLCAWNRSGASATNEKLFFGSGTQLSVL.

The chain combines TRBV21-1 with TRBJ2-1; the D call of TRBD1 is as the table states it, not checked on the DNA. TRBV21-1 represents a pseudogene. The CDR3 has 19 residues. CDR3 in DNA: TGTGCCAGCAGAACCGACGGACAGGGGACCAGCGGGGGTTACAATGAGCAGTTCTTC. This gives the protein CASRTDGQGTSGGYNEQFF.

The V gene is TRBV28, the J gene TRBJ2-7; D uncertain. Germline V gene data show CDR1 as MDHEN and CDR2 as SYDVKM. V gave up 8 bases and J gave up 2 bases, with 16 bases separating them. The CDR3 runs 14 residues. The CDR3 protein is CASFGGQPAYEQYF. In DNA form, the CDR3 reads TGTGCCAGCTTTGGTGGCCAACCTGCCTACGAGCAGTACTTC.

V usage is TRBV7-9 and J usage is TRBJ2-1; D not resolved. V lost 1 base and J lost 5, with 6 bases in between. The CDR3 runs to 13 residues. Germline CDR1 reads SEHNR; CDR2 reads FQNEAQ (reference sequence). CDR3 loop: CASSLVQHNEQFF. The DNA of the CDR3 is TGTGCCAGCAGCTTAGTACAGCACAATGAGCAGTTCTTC.

This clone has a handful of counts. This rearrangement joins TRBV6-5 to TRBJ1-6; a possible D gene is TRBD1 (5 bases). The V gene's germline CDR1 is MNHEY and CDR2 SVGAGI. The CDR3 covers 14 residues. Trimming removed 8 bases from V and 10 bases from J, with 18 bases in between. CDR3 region: CASGALEWMSPLHF. The CDR3 nucleotides read TGTGCCAGCGGGGCCCTGGAGTGGATGTCACCCCTCCACTTT.

This chain uses TRBV12-2 with TRBJ2-7; TRBD2 is the table's D call and was not checked against the DNA. TRBV12-2 is labeled a pseudogene. This CDR3 contains 16 residues. The CDR3: CASRLAGAGRYYEQYF. In nucleotides, the CDR3 is TGTGCAAGTCGCTTAGCGGGAGCGGGCCGATACTACGAGCAGTACTTC.

The rearrangement uses TRBV3-1 (or the pseudogene TRBV3-2) and TRBJ2-2; no reliable D call. The CDR3 length is 15 residues. Per the germline V gene, CDR1 is LGHDT and CDR2 is YNNKEL (reference sequence). The V gene lost 1 base and the J gene lost 4 bases, with 10 bases spanning the gap. The CDR3 protein is CASSQAVTSTGELFF. The CDR3 DNA reads TGTGCCAGCAGCCAAGCCGTGACAAGCACCGGGGAGCTGTTTTTT.

The chain combines TRBV10-3 with TRBJ1-1; a weak D match, TRBD1 (6 bases). The CDR3 has 14 residues. Per the germline V gene, CDR1 is ENHRY and CDR2 is SYGVKD. Trimming took 6 bases from V and 1 from J, leaving 12 bases between them. As DNA, the CDR3 is TGTGCCATCAGACCCGACAGGAGGAACACTGAAGCTTTCTTT. The encoded protein is CAIRPDRRNTEAFF.

The table lists this clone with a few counts. The genes are TRBV3-1 (or the pseudogene TRBV3-2) and TRBJ2-2; 11 bases fit TRBD1. From germline, CDR1 is LGHDT and CDR2 YNNKEL (reference sequence). The length of the CDR3 is 15 residues. Trimming cost V 7 bases and J 4 bases; bases outside gene matches: 5. CDR3 DNA sequence: TGTGCCAGCACCCCTGGGACAGGGGGCACCGGGGAGCTGTTTTTT. Its translation is CASTPGTGGTGELFF.

V usage is TRBV4-3 and J usage is TRBJ1-2; D possibly corresponds to TRBD1 (5 bases). There are 12 residues in the CDR3. CDR1 is LGHNA and CDR2 is YSLEER in the germline V gene. The germline V and J ends were trimmed by 4 bases and 8 bases, with 11 bases remaining between them. CDR3 residues: CASSLRDSGYTF. The CDR3 nucleotides are TGCGCCAGCAGCCTCAGGGACTCCGGCTACACCTTC.